This passage covers 4 T cell receptor beta chains from one sample sequenced in a study of CD8 T cells in Susac syndrome. RNA amounts of roughly 0.45 to 1 ug underwent reverse transcription with random hexamers. TCRdb recomputed calls from the immunoSEQ multiplex PCR reads with MiXCR, one row per CDR3 protein. The sample carries roughly 130,000 distinct CDR3 sequences, roughly 95% recorded once. Sequenced sample: CD4+ T cells from PBMCs. The source of these receptors is a human donor with multiple sclerosis.

This clonotype has just one count. The J gene is TRBJ1-2, the V gene TRBV6-5, with D possibly matching TRBD1 (5 bases). V shed 6 bases and J shed 6 bases, with 17 bases lying between them. Germline lookup yields CDR1 MNHEY and CDR2 SVGAGI. The CDR3 contains 14 residues. CDR3 DNA sequence: TGTGCCAGCAGACAGGTTCAAGGTTACGATGGCTACACCTTC. This codes for CASRQVQGYDGYTF.

The chain joins TRBV7-9 to TRBJ1-6; 8 nucleotides align to TRBD1. Germline V gene data show CDR1 as SEHNR and CDR2 as FQNEAQ (reference sequence). This CDR3 spans 15 amino acids. Trimming at V came to 4 bases and at J to 9 bases, leaving 8 bases not matched to a gene. CDR3 bases: TGTGCCAGCAGCTCAGACAGGGGTTCTGGTTCACCCCTCCACTTT. This sequence encodes CASSSDRGSGSPLHF.

The chain has TRBV29-1 and TRBJ2-1; 13 positions agree with TRBD2. This CDR3 spans 15 amino acids. Germline V gene lookup returns CDR1 SQVTM and CDR2 ANQGSEA. The V segment lost 4 bases and the J segment 4 bases; nucleotides outside the gene matches: 4. CDR3 loop: CSVGGLAGVYNEQFF. DNA of the CDR3: TGCAGCGTTGGAGGACTAGCGGGGGTTTACAATGAGCAGTTCTTC.

The J gene is TRBJ1-2, the V gene TRBV20-1; 8 bases map to TRBD1. J gave up 5 bases and V 5 bases, and 10 bases lay outside the gene matches. The CDR3 has 14 residues. Per the germline V gene, CDR1 is DFQATT and CDR2 is SNEGSKA (reference sequence). CDR3 nucleotides: TGCAGTGCTTATTCCTGGACAGGGCCTTATGGCTACACCTTC. Encoded protein: CSAYSWTGPYGYTF.